The rows below give T cell receptor beta chains drawn from one sample of a study of T cells after yellow fever vaccination. MiXCR was run by TCRdb on the 5' RACE reads, yielding one entry per CDR3 protein. Seen here are hundreds of thousands of distinct CDR3 sequences, around 12% observed once, and the top ten hold under 15%. The sample consisted of PBMCs, taken on the day of the yellow fever booster vaccination. The receptors shown here come from a man aged 25 to 40 who received the YFV17D yellow fever vaccine. Each CDR3 is given with its conserved first and last residue. The D gene is left open where the match is weak. Clone size is not always given. Where it is, it says once, few, many or a class for expanded clones.

size	D	V	J	CDR3	DNA
few	TRBD1	TRBV7-9	TRBJ1-1	CASSFLGQGKPEAFF	TGTGCCAGCAGCTTTCTGGGACAGGGAAAACCTGAAGCTTTCTTT
few	TRBD1	TRBV29-1	TRBJ1-1	CSVTRQGVNTEAFF	TGCAGCGTAACAAGACAGGGGGTGAACACTGAAGCTTTCTTT
.	.	TRBV30	TRBJ1-6	CACLLGSSNSPLHF	TGTGCCTGTCTGCTTGGAAGTAGTAATTCACCCCTCCACTTT
few	.	TRBV5-1	TRBJ2-5	CASSLASPRQETQYF	TGCGCCAGCAGCTTGGCCTCCCCGCGGCAAGAGACCCAGTACTTC
few	.	TRBV5-1	TRBJ2-3	CASSPDQFTDTQYF	TGCGCCAGCAGCCCCGATCAATTCACAGATACGCAGTATTTT
.	.	TRBV9	TRBJ2-1	CASSGTPDLFDEQFF	TGTGCCAGCAGCGGAACTCCGGACCTTTTTGATGAGCAGTTCTTC
.	.	TRBV2	TRBJ2-5	CASRETGLQETQYF	TGTGCCAGCAGGGAGACTGGGTTACAAGAGACCCAGTACTTC
.	.	TRBV7-2	TRBJ2-7	CASSSTRSRYEQYF	TGTGCCAGCAGCTCGACCCGGAGCCGATACGAGCAGTACTTC
.	TRBD1	TRBV6-5	TRBJ1-6	CASSYSGGAQNSPLHF	TGTGCCAGCAGTTATTCAGGGGGGGCCCAGAATTCACCCCTCCACTTT
few	TRBD2	TRBV20-1	TRBJ2-2	CSARTSGSGTGELFF	TGCAGTGCGCGGACTAGCGGGAGTGGCACCGGGGAGCTGTTTTTT
few	.	TRBV6-2/TRBV6-3	TRBJ1-2	CASRLSFDYGYTF	TGTGCCAGCAGATTATCATTTGACTATGGCTACACCTTC
few	.	TRBV10-3	TRBJ2-7	CAISSHSYEQYF	TGTGCCATCAGCTCCCATAGCTACGAGCAGTACTTC
.	TRBD2	TRBV6-1	TRBJ2-2	CASRLSGTAGVNTGELFF	TGTGCCAGTCGGCTTAGCGGGACCGCCGGGGTTAACACCGGGGAGCTGTTTTTT
few	TRBD2	TRBV6-5	TRBJ2-1	CASSSSGRAWNEQFF	TGTGCCAGCAGTTCGAGCGGGAGGGCCTGGAATGAGCAGTTCTTC
.	.	TRBV5-1	TRBJ2-1	CASSLDKGDNEQFF	TGCGCCAGCAGCTTGGATAAAGGCGACAATGAGCAGTTCTTC
.	.	TRBV5-1	TRBJ1-1	CASSGGVGNTEAFF	TGCGCCAGCAGCGGTGGGGTTGGGAACACTGAAGCTTTCTTT
few	.	TRBV24-1	TRBJ2-1	CATSPPLGTNEQFF	TGTGCCACCAGTCCCCCCCTAGGAACCAATGAGCAGTTCTTC
.	.	TRBV29-1	TRBJ2-5	CSVLSGSPGETQYF	TGCAGCGTCCTCAGCGGAAGTCCCGGGGAGACCCAGTACTTC
few	.	TRBV9	TRBJ2-1	CASSVEPGGDNEQFF	TGTGCCAGCAGCGTAGAGCCAGGGGGGGACAATGAGCAGTTCTTC
few	.	TRBV27	TRBJ2-7	CASSLNSPRPYEQYF	TGTGCCAGCAGTTTAAACTCCCCCCGTCCCTACGAGCAGTACTTC
.	.	TRBV7-6	TRBJ2-1	CASSSPGEEQFF	TGTGCCAGCAGCTCCCCAGGGGAGGAGCAGTTCTTC
few	.	TRBV5-6	TRBJ1-2	CASSPAGSPRYGYTF	TGTGCCAGCAGCCCAGCAGGGTCCCCTAGGTATGGCTACACCTTC
.	TRBD2	TRBV12-3/TRBV12-4	TRBJ2-4	CASTSPGLAGEAKNIQYF	TGTGCCAGCACTTCCCCGGGACTAGCGGGGGAAGCCAAAAACATTCAGTACTTC
.	.	TRBV6-1	TRBJ2-1	CASRKGDRETNEQFF	TGTGCCAGCAGGAAAGGTGACCGGGAGACGAATGAGCAGTTCTTC
.	.	TRBV20-1	TRBJ2-2	CSARGRQNTGELFF	TGCAGTGCTAGAGGGCGGCAGAACACCGGGGAGCTGTTTTTT
many	TRBD1	TRBV20-1	TRBJ2-5	CSATIPGQGAETQYF	TGCAGTGCTACAATTCCGGGACAGGGGGCCGAGACCCAGTACTTC
many	TRBD2	TRBV12-3/TRBV12-4	TRBJ2-1	CASSLVSGGYNEQFF	TGTGCCAGCAGTTTAGTAAGCGGGGGATACAATGAGCAGTTCTTC
.	TRBD1	TRBV5-5	TRBJ2-7	CASSYRQGTYEQYF	TGTGCCAGCAGCTACAGACAGGGGACCTACGAGCAGTACTTC
few	TRBD2	TRBV7-9	TRBJ2-3	CASGSGLNTDTQYF	TGTGCCAGCGGTAGCGGGCTCAACACAGATACGCAGTATTTT
few	.	TRBV7-2	TRBJ2-3	CASSLVGGGGTDTQYF	TGTGCCAGCAGCTTAGTAGGAGGCGGCGGGACAGATACGCAGTATTTT
.	.	TRBV6-5	TRBJ1-4	CASSYQDTREKLFF	TGTGCCAGCAGTTACCAGGACACACGTGAAAAACTGTTTTTT
.	.	TRBV20-1	TRBJ2-3	CSARGGGAPKSDTQYF	TGCAGTGCTAGAGGGGGCGGGGCCCCTAAGTCGGATACGCAGTATTTT
.	TRBD2	TRBV12-3/TRBV12-4	TRBJ2-1	CASGVQTSRYNEQFF	TGTGCCAGCGGCGTGCAGACTAGCCGCTACAATGAGCAGTTCTTC
.	.	TRBV11-2	TRBJ1-6	CASSLETDSYNSPLHF	TGTGCCAGCAGCTTAGAGACGGATAGTTATAATTCACCCCTCCACTTT
.	TRBD1	TRBV9	TRBJ2-1	CASSTQTGRDEQFF	TGTGCCAGCAGCACACAGACAGGGCGAGATGAGCAGTTCTTC
many	.	TRBV7-2	TRBJ2-7	CASGRSSYEQYF	TGTGCCAGCGGGAGGAGCTCCTACGAGCAGTACTTC
.	.	TRBV29-1	TRBJ2-7	CSVVTRYTAQYF	TGCAGCGTAGTCACTAGATATACGGCGCAGTACTTC
.	.	TRBV20-1	TRBJ2-3	CSARDIRTDTQYF	TGCAGTGCTAGAGATATCAGGACAGATACGCAGTATTTT
many	.	TRBV20-1	TRBJ1-5	CSATQGFSNQPQHF	TGCAGTGCCACACAGGGATTTAGCAATCAGCCCCAGCATTTT
.	TRBD2	TRBV6-1	TRBJ2-5	CASRGLAGPETQYF	TGTGCCAGCAGAGGACTAGCGGGACCTGAGACCCAGTACTTC
few	TRBD2	TRBV20-1	TRBJ2-1	CSAPMQQGLAGYNEQFF	TGCAGTGCCCCCATGCAGCAGGGACTAGCAGGCTACAATGAGCAGTTCTTC
few	.	TRBV11-2	TRBJ2-2	CASSLVGAITGELFF	TGTGCCAGCAGCTTAGTGGGGGCTATCACCGGGGAGCTGTTTTTT
.	.	TRBV28	TRBJ2-4	CASLSGNKNIQYF	TGTGCCAGCCTCTCCGGGAACAAAAACATTCAGTACTTC
.	TRBD1	TRBV14	TRBJ2-5	CASSQGQGRGETQYF	TGTGCCAGCAGCCAAGGACAGGGGAGAGGGGAGACCCAGTACTTC
.	.	TRBV5-1	TRBJ2-1	CASSSIRLIYNEQFF	TGCGCCAGCAGCTCGATTCGGCTTATTTACAATGAGCAGTTCTTC
.	.	TRBV12-3/TRBV12-4	TRBJ2-6	CASSLLRGSGANVLTF	TGTGCCAGCAGCCTACTAAGGGGTTCTGGGGCCAACGTCCTGACTTTC
.	TRBD2	TRBV6-1	TRBJ2-1	CASSGRTSGRWSNEQFF	TGTGCCAGCAGTGGACGGACTAGCGGGAGATGGTCCAATGAGCAGTTCTTC
many	.	TRBV20-1	TRBJ1-2	CSAPGLVGYGYTF	TGCAGTGCCCCAGGGTTAGTAGGCTATGGCTACACCTTC
few	.	TRBV20-1	TRBJ2-5	CSASSLETQYF	TGCAGTGCTAGTTCCCTAGAGACCCAGTACTTC
few	TRBD1	TRBV28	TRBJ1-5	CASSRQGPSNQPQHF	TGTGCCAGCAGTCGACAGGGCCCTAGCAATCAGCCCCAGCATTTT
few	TRBD1	TRBV5-1	TRBJ2-7	CASSYLRDRATGEQYF	TGCGCCAGCAGCTACCTCCGGGACAGGGCGACAGGCGAGCAGTACTTC
few	TRBD2	TRBV20-1	TRBJ2-3	CSARALTSGSSDTQYF	TGCAGTGCTAGAGCGCTAACTAGCGGGAGCTCAGATACGCAGTATTTT
few	.	TRBV10-3	TRBJ1-1	CAISESKREAFF	TGTGCCATCAGTGAGTCCAAGCGTGAAGCTTTCTTT
few	.	TRBV5-4	TRBJ1-4	CASSLGQGEEKLFF	TGTGCCAGCAGCTTGGGGCAGGGTGAGGAAAAACTGTTTTTT